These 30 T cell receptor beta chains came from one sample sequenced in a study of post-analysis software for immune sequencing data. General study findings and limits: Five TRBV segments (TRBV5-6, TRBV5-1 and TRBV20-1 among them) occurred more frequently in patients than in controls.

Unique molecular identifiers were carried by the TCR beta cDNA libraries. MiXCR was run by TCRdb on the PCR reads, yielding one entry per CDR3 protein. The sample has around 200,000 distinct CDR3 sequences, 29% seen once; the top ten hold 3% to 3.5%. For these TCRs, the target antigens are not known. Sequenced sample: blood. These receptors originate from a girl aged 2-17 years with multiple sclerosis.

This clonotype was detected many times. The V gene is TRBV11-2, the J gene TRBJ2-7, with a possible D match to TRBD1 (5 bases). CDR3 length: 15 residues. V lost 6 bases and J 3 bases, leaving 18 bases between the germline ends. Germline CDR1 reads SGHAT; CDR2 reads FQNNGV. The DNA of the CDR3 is TGTGCCAGCAGTTCCAGCGACCGGACACGCTACGAGCAGTACTTC. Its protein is CASSSSDRTRYEQYF.

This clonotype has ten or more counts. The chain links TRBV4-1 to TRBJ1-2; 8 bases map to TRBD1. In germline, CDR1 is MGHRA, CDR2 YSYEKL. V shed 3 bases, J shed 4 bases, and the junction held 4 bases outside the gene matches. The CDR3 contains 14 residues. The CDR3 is CASSQRDRSYGYTF. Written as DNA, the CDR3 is TGCGCCAGCAGCCAGCGGGACAGGAGCTATGGCTACACCTTC.

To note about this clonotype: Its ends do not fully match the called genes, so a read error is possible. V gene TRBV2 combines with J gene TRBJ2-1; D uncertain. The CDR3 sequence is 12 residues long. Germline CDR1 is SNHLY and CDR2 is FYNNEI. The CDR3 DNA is TGTGCCAGTGGGCAGAATTACAATGGGCAGTTCTTC. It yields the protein CASGQNYNGQFF. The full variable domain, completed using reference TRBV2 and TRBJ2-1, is EPEVTQTPSHQVTQMGQEVILRCVPISNHLYFYWYRQILGQKVEFLVSFYNNEISEKSEIFDDQFSVERPDGSNFTLKIRSTKLEDSAMYFCASGQNYNGQFFGPGTRLTVL.

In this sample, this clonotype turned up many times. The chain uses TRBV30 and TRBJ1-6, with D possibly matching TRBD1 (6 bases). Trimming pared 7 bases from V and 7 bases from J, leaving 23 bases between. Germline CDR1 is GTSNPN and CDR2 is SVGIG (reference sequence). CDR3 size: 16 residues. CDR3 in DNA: TGTGCCTTAAAGTGGGGCGCAGGGGCCCCAAATTCACCCCTCCACTTT. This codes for CALKWGAGAPNSPLHF.

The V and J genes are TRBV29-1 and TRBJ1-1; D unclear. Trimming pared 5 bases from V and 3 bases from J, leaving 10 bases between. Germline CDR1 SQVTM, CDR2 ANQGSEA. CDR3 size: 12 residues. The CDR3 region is CSVKKGYTEAFF. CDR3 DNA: TGCAGCGTTAAAAAGGGTTACACTGAAGCTTTCTTT. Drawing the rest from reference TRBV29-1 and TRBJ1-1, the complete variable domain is SAVISQKPSRDICQRGTSLTIQCQVDSQVTMMFWYRQQPGQSLTLIATANQGSEATYESGFVIDKFPISRPNLTFSTLTVSNMSPEDSSIYLCSVKKGYTEAFFGQGTRLTVV.

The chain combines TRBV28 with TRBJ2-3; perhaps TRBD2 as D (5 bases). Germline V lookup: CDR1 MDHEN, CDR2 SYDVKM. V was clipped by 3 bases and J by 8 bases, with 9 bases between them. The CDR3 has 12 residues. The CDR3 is CASSLVGGTQYF. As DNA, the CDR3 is TGTGCCAGCAGTTTGGTCGGAGGTACGCAGTATTTT.

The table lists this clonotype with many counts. The CDR3 sequence: CASSGRDYSYEQYF. CDR3 in DNA: TGCGCCAGCAGCGGCCGGGACTACTCCTACGAGCAGTACTTC. The chain uses TRBV5-1 and TRBJ2-7; 7 bases are a match to TRBD2. This CDR3 contains 14 residues. V gave up 4 bases and J gave up 0 bases; unmatched junction bases: 4. Germline CDR1 SGHRS, CDR2 YFSETQ.

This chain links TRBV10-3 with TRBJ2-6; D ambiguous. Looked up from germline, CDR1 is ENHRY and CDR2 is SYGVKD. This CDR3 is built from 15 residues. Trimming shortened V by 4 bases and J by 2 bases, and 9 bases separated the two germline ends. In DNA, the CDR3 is TGTGCCATCAGTGTCTGTGAAACTGGGGCCAACGTCCTGACTTTC. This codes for CAISVCETGANVLTF.

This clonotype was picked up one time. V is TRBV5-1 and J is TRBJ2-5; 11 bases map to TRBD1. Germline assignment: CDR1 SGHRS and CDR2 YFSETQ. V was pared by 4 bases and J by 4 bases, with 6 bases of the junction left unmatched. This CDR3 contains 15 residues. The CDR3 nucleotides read TGCGCCAGCAGCCTGGGACAGGGGGGCCCAGAGACCCAGTACTTC. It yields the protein CASSLGQGGPETQYF.

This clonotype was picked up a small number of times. The CDR3: CASSSSGVVYGYTF. CDR3 in DNA: TGCGCCAGCAGCTCGTCGGGGGTAGTCTATGGCTACACCTTC. The gene calls are TRBV5-1 and TRBJ1-2, with D possibly matching TRBD1 (5 bases). V lost 3 bases and J lost 4, with 13 bases in between. The CDR3 covers 14 residues. CDR1 and CDR2 from the germline V gene are SGHRS and YFSETQ.

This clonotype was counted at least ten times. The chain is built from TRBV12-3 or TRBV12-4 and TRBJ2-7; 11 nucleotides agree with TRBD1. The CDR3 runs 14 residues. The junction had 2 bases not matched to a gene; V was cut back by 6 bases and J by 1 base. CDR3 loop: CASRGQGASYEQYF. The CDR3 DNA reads TGTGCCAGCAGAGGACAGGGGGCATCCTACGAGCAGTACTTC.

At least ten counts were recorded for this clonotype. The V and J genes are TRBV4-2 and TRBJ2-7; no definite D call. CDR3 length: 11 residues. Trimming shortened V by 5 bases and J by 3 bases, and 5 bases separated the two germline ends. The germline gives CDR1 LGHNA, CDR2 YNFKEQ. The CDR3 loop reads CASSADYEQYF. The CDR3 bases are TGTGCCAGCAGCGCCGACTACGAGCAGTACTTC.

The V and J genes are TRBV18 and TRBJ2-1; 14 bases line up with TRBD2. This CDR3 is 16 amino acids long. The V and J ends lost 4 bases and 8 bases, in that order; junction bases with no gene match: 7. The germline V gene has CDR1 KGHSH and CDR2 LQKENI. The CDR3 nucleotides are TGTGCCAGCTCACGACTAGCGGGAGGGCAAGGGGATGAGCAGTTCTTC. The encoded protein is CASSRLAGGQGDEQFF.

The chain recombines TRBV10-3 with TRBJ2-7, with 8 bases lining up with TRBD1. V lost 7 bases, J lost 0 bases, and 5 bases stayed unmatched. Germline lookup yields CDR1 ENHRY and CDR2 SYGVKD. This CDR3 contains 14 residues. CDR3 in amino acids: CAINRDRYSYEQYF. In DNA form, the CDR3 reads TGTGCCATCAACAGGGACAGGTACTCCTACGAGCAGTACTTC.

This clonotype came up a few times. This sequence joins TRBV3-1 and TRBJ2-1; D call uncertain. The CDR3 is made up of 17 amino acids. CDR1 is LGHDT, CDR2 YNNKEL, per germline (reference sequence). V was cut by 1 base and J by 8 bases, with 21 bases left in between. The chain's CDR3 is CASSQGSSVVGSDEQFF. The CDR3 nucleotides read TGTGCCAGCAGCCAAGGGTCTTCGGTGGTGGGGTCCGATGAGCAGTTCTTC.

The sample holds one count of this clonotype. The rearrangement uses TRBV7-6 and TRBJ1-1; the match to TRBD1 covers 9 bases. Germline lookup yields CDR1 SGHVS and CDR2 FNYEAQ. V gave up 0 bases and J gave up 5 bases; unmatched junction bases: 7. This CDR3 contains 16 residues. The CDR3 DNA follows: TGTGCCAGCAGCTTAGCCCACAGGGGGCTTGGTACTGAAGCTTTCTTT. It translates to CASSLAHRGLGTEAFF.

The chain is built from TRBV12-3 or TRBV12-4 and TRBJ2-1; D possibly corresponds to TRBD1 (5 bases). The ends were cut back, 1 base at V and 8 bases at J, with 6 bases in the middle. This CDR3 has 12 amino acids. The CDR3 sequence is CASSLGGHEQFF. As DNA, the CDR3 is TGTGCCAGCAGTTTAGGGGGCCATGAGCAGTTCTTC.

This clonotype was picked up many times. The CDR3 loop is CASSPRTGSSYNEQFF. The CDR3 DNA reads TGTGCCAGCTCACCACGGACCGGGAGCTCCTACAATGAGCAGTTCTTC. This chain joins TRBV18 and TRBJ2-1; D possibly corresponds to TRBD2 (6 bases). V gave up 1 base and J gave up 0 bases, with 10 bases separating them. The germline CDR1 and CDR2 sequences are KGHSH and LQKENI. This CDR3 contains 16 residues.

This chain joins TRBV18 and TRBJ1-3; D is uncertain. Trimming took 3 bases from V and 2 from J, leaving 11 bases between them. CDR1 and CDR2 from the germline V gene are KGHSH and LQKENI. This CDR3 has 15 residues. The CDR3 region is CASSPRTETGNTIYF. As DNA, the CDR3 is TGTGCCAGCTCACCTCGGACGGAAACTGGAAACACCATATATTTT.

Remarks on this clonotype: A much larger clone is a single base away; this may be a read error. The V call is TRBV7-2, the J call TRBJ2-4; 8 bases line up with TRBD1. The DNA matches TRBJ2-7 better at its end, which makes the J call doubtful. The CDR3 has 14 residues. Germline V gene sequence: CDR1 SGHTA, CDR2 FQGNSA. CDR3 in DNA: TGTACCAGCAGCCCCAGGGACAGGTTCGACGAGCAGTACTTC. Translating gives CTSSPRDRFDEQYF.

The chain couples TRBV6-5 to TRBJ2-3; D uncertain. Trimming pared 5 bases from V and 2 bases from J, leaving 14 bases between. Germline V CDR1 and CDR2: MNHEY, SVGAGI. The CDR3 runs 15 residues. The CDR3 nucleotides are TGTGCCAGCAGTCCCCTTAGCTCGGACACAGATACGCAGTATTTT. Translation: CASSPLSSDTDTQYF.

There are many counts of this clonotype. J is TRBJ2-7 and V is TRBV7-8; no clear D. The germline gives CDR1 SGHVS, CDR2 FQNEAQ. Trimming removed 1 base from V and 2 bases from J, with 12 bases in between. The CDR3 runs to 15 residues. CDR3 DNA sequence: TGTGCCAGCAGCTTAGAGGTCCGGATCACCTACGAGCAGTACTTC. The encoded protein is CASSLEVRITYEQYF. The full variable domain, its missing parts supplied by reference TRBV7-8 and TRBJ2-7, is GAGVSQSPRYKVAKRGQDVALRCDPISGHVSLFWYQQALGQGPEFLTYFQNEAQLDKSGLPSDRFFAERPEGSVSTLKIQRTQQEDSAVYLCASSLEVRITYEQYFGPGTRLTVT.

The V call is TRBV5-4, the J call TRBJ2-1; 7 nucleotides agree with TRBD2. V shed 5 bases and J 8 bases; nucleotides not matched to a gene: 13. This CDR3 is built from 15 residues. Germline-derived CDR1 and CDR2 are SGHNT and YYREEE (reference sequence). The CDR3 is CASSTGRGVWDEQFF. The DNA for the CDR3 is TGTGCCAGCAGTACTGGGAGGGGAGTTTGGGATGAGCAGTTCTTC.

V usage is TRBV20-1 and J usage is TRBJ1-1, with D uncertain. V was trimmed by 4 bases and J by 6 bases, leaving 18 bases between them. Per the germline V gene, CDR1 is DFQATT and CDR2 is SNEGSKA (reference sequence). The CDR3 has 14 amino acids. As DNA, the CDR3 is TGCAGTGCTACACCCCTGGACTTAAGAGCTGAAGCTTTCTTT. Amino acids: CSATPLDLRAEAFF.

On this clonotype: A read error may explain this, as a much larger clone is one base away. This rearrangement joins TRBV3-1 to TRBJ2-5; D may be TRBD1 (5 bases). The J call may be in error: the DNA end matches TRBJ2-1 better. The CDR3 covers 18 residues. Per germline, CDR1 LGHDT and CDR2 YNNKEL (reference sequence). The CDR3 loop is CASRLTKVSAGWRETQFF. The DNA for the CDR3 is TGTGCCAGCAGACTCACTAAGGTGTCGGCAGGGTGGCGAGAGACCCAGTTCTTC.

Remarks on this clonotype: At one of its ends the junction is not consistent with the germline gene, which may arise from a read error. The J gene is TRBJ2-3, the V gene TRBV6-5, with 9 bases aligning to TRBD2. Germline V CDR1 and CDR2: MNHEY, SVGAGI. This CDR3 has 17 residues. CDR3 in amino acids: CAGSYEGGRAGTDTQYF. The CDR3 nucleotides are TGTGCCGGCAGTTACGAGGGCGGGAGGGCCGGCACAGATACGCAGTATTTT.

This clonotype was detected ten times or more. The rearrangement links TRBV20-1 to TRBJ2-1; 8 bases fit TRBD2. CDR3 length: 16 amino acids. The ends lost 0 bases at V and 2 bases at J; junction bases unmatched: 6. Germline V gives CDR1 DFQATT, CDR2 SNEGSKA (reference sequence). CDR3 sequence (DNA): TGCAGTGCTAGAGACCGGACTAGCCTAACCTACAATGAGCAGTTCTTC. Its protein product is CSARDRTSLTYNEQFF.

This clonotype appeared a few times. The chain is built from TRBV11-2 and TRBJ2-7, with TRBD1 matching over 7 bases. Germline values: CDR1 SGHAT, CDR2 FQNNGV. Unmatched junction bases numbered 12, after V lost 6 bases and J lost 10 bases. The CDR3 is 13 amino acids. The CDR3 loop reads CASRPGQEEAQYF. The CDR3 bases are TGTGCCAGCAGGCCTGGACAGGAAGAGGCCCAGTACTTC.

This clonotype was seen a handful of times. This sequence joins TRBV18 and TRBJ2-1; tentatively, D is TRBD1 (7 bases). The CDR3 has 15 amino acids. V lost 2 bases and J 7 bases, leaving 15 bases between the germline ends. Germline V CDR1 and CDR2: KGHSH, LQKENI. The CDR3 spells CASSPAEGARNEQFF. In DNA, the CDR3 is TGTGCCAGCTCACCAGCGGAGGGGGCTAGGAATGAGCAGTTCTTC.

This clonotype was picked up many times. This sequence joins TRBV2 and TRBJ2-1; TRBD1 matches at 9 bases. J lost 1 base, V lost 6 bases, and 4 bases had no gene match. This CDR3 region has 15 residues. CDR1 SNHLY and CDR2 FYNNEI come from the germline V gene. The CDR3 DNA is TGTGCCAGCAGGAGGGACAGGGAGTCCTACAATGAGCAGTTCTTC. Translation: CASRRDRESYNEQFF.